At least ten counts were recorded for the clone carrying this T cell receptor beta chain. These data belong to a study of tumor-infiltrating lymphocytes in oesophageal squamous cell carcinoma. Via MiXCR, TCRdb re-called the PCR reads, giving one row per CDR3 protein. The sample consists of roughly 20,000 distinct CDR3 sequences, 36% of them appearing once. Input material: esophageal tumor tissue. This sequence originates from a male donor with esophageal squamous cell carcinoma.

The CDR3 sequence is CASSLRQGGNTIYF. CDR3 sequence (DNA): TGTGCCAGCAGCTTAAGGCAGGGTGGAAACACCATATATTTT. The V and J genes are TRBV7-2 and TRBJ1-3; tentative D call: TRBD1 (5 bases). Germline V lookup: CDR1 SGHTA, CDR2 FQGNSA. The CDR3 has 14 residues. The germline V and J ends were trimmed by 2 bases and 3 bases, with 8 bases remaining between them.